This TCR beta chain is from a study of cytomegalovirus exposure and HLA in healthy donors. General study results and limits: The authors later found HLA-associated TCR beta chains more clonally expanded than equally common others. A missense variant in DCLRE1C was later tied to TCR beta V- and J-gene trimming.

Points on this clone: The antigen remains unidentified.

It was with 60 Vbeta and 13 Jbeta primers that the PCR ran. Assay used: immunoSEQ multiplex PCR; TCRdb lists only in-frame clones, some missing. Altogether some 110,000 clones are present, about 80% being singletons, with the ten largest covering 2.5% to 3%. The sequencing sample was made of PBMCs. This sequence originates from a woman under 30 in good health and CMV-seropositive.

The CDR3 protein is CASGPRGYEQYF. In DNA form, the CDR3 reads TGTGCTAGTGGTCCTAGGGGCTACGAGCAGTACTTC. The chain uses TRBV12-5 and TRBJ2-7, with D possibly TRBD1 on 5 matching bases. The V and J ends lost 5 bases and 3 bases respectively, with 8 bases between them. The CDR3 extends over 12 amino acids. Germline V gene sequence: CDR1 LGHNT, CDR2 FRNRAP.